A selection of T cell receptor beta chains follows, all from one sample in a study of cytomegalovirus exposure and HLA in healthy donors. TCRdb keeps only in-frame clones here, not all; method: immunoSEQ multiplex PCR. The sample contains 160,000 or so clones, approximately 79% of which appear only once. Sequencing was carried out using PBMCs. These receptors came from a woman aged 50 to 60 in good health and CMV-seropositive. The CDR3 runs from the conserved cysteine through the conserved F or W. Fields, in order: D gene, V gene, J gene, clone size, CDR3 protein, CDR3 DNA. D genes are given only for firm matches. Size is stated for part of the rows, as once, few or many counts, or as a class when the clone is expanded.

TRBD1	TRBV9	TRBJ2-7	-	CASSVRWGWDSYYEQYF	TGTGCCAGCAGCGTAAGGTGGGGCTGGGACAGCTATTACGAGCAGTACTTC
-	TRBV6-6	TRBJ2-1	few	CAISVTESSYNEQFF	TGTGCCATCAGTGTGACAGAGAGCTCCTACAATGAGCAGTTCTTC
-	TRBV7-2	TRBJ1-3	-	CASNLAPVGARGNTIYF	TGTGCCAGCAACTTAGCGCCGGTGGGGGCTCGAGGAAACACCATATATTTT
-	TRBV10-3	TRBJ1-3	-	CAISEPLGRGNTIYF	TGTGCCATCAGTGAGCCACTAGGTAGGGGAAACACCATATATTTT
TRBD2	TRBV6-4	TRBJ2-1	-	CANIAGARGNEQFF	TGTGCCAACATAGCGGGGGCGCGGGGCAATGAGCAGTTCTTC
-	TRBV7-2	TRBJ1-1	-	CASSLARAGAFF	TGTGCCAGCAGCTTAGCGAGGGCCGGGGCTTTCTTT
-	TRBV5-1	TRBJ1-2	-	CASSLAPGANYGYTF	TGCGCCAGCAGCTTGGCCCCAGGGGCCAACTATGGCTACACCTTC
TRBD2	TRBV6-6	TRBJ2-1	-	CASFVAGGYEQFF	TGTGCCAGCTTCGTAGCGGGGGGCTATGAGCAGTTCTTC
-	TRBV2	TRBJ1-1	-	CASIRTLNTEAFF	TGTGCCAGCATCCGGACTCTTAACACTGAAGCTTTCTTT
-	TRBV5-4	TRBJ1-1	-	CASSFLNTANTEAFF	TGTGCCAGCAGCTTCCTAAATACAGCGAACACTGAAGCTTTCTTT
TRBD2	TRBV5-6	TRBJ2-7	-	CASRRTSGGSYEQYF	TGTGCCAGCAGGCGGACTAGCGGGGGATCCTACGAGCAGTACTTC
-	TRBV18	TRBJ1-2	-	CASSREREEGYTF	TGTGCCAGCTCCCGAGAAAGGGAGGAGGGCTACACCTTC
TRBD2	TRBV4-2	TRBJ2-4	-	CASSQEITGGLAKNIQYF	TGTGCCAGCAGCCAAGAAATAACGGGGGGGCTAGCCAAAAACATTCAGTACTTC
-	TRBV2	TRBJ1-2	-	CASSGGFGYGYTF	TGTGCCAGCAGTGGAGGGTTCGGCTATGGCTACACCTTC
-	TRBV18	TRBJ1-2	once	CASSPDGGYGYTF	TGTGCCAGCTCACCAGACGGCGGCTATGGCTACACCTTC
-	TRBV5-5	TRBJ1-6	-	CASSRGLRDNNSPLHF	TGTGCCAGCAGCCGTGGGCTCAGGGACAATAATTCACCCCTCCACTTT
-	TRBV5-4	TRBJ1-5	-	CASSLAGGNQPQHF	TGTGCCAGCAGCTTGGCAGGGGGCAATCAGCCCCAGCATTTT
-	TRBV4-1	TRBJ1-1	-	CASSHISGQGTEAFF	TGCGCCAGCAGCCACATCTCGGGACAAGGCACTGAAGCTTTCTTT
TRBD1	TRBV4-3	TRBJ1-1	-	CASSQWAGGLGMNTEAFF	TGCGCCAGCAGCCAATGGGCAGGGGGCTTAGGCATGAACACTGAAGCTTTCTTT
-	TRBV25-1	TRBJ2-3	-	CASSEWVGGRTDTQYF	TGTGCCAGCAGTGAATGGGTCGGGGGGCGCACAGATACGCAGTATTTT
TRBD2	TRBV19	TRBJ2-7	-	CASSIFGTSGSYEQYF	TGTGCCAGTAGTATCTTCGGGACTAGCGGATCCTACGAGCAGTACTTC
-	TRBV9	TRBJ1-2	once	CASSPHSRDGYTF	TGTGCCAGCAGCCCCCACTCCCGAGATGGCTACACCTTC
-	TRBV19	TRBJ1-5	-	CASSVGGGQDQPQHF	TGTGCCAGTAGTGTAGGCGGGGGGCAAGACCAGCCCCAGCATTTT
-	TRBV19	TRBJ2-1	-	CARLFKGQGGPIYNEQFF	TGTGCCAGACTTTTCAAGGGGCAAGGGGGACCAATATACAATGAGCAGTTCTTC
-	TRBV6-6	TRBJ1-1	-	CASSYSGGLGAFF	TGTGCCAGCAGTTACTCCGGGGGGCTGGGAGCTTTCTTT
TRBD1	TRBV7-9	TRBJ2-7	-	CASSFGTGPTYEQYF	TGTGCCAGCAGCTTCGGGACAGGGCCAACCTACGAGCAGTACTTC
-	TRBV5-1	TRBJ2-2	-	CASSLGDRITGELFF	TGCGCCAGCAGCTTGGGAGACAGAATCACCGGGGAGCTGTTTTTT
TRBD2	TRBV5-1	TRBJ2-5	-	CASGERGKQETQYF	TGCGCCAGCGGGGAGCGGGGGAAACAAGAGACCCAGTACTTC
-	TRBV6-5	TRBJ1-5	once	CASRRTGSNQPQHF	TGTGCCAGCAGGCGAACAGGTAGCAATCAGCCCCAGCATTTT
TRBD2	TRBV9	TRBJ2-6	-	CASSPTVRGGPAGANVLTF	TGTGCCAGCAGCCCGACGGTGCGGGGGGGCCCGGCTGGGGCCAACGTCCTGACTTTC
TRBD1	TRBV6-5	TRBJ1-5	-	CASSSGGRQPQHF	TGTGCCAGCAGTTCAGGGGGCAGGCAGCCCCAGCATTTT
-	TRBV11-2	TRBJ2-7	-	CASSQIGYEQYF	TGTGCCAGCAGCCAAATCGGCTACGAGCAGTACTTC
-	TRBV19	TRBJ2-7	-	CASTPLADFWALTWF	TGTGCCAGTACCCCCCTCGCTGATTTTTGGGCCCTGACGTGGTTC
TRBD1	TRBV7-9	TRBJ1-2	-	CASSSYPGTGSYGYTF	TGTGCCAGCAGCTCTTATCCCGGGACAGGATCCTATGGCTACACCTTC
TRBD1	TRBV27	TRBJ2-7	-	CASGTGTGYEQYF	TGTGCCAGCGGGACCGGGACAGGCTACGAGCAGTACTTC